This T cell receptor beta chain was profiled in a study of blood T cell repertoires in COVID-19. The wider study: In each case, the material was cDNA or gDNA derived from T cells, B-cell-depleted T cells, or PBMCs.

V gave up 4 bases and J gave up 2 bases, with 9 bases separating them. This CDR3 has 13 residues. Original handling: How many nucleated cells were present was estimated from reference gene primer amplification. Data came from immunoSEQ multiplex PCR; TCRdb stores just in-frame clones and leaves some out. V, J and clone size are those of that table, while D and trimming were read from the DNA. The sample records hundreds of thousands of clones, 89% being singletons. The sample consisted of peripheral blood. The chain couples TRBV12-3 or TRBV12-4 to TRBJ2-7, with D perhaps TRBD1 (6 bases). The clonotype was recovered from a man younger than 35 with COVID-19, enrolled during active disease. The CDR3 DNA sequence: TGTGCCAGCAGTTCGCAGGGGACCTACGAGCAGTACTTC. Translating gives CASSSQGTYEQYF.